This entry concerns a single T cell receptor beta chain. Its cognate antigen is unknown. In germline, CDR1 is MDHEN, CDR2 SYDVKM. The CDR3 runs 15 residues. The V end lost 2 bases, the J end lost 3 bases, and 13 bases lay between the germline ends. The data originate from a study of brain T cells in children with intractable seizures. Clones were read by immunoSEQ multiplex PCR, and TCRdb kept only the in-frame ones, dropping some. The top ten clones hold roughly 45% of a sample with about 3,600 clones, about 73% of them seen once. Study conclusions and caveats: Among the top 50 brain clones were public and private clonotypes. Patients' HCMV serostatus was unknown; virus specificity rests on CDR3 similarity alone. Pre-surgery blood may have been undersampled, hiding some clones.

Sequencing was limited to surgery cases with top T cell transcript signatures in brain tissue. The chain employs TRBV28 and TRBJ2-5, with D unclear. The origin of this receptor is a girl aged 2 to 10 with Rasmussen encephalitis and intractable seizures. The material sequenced was resected brain tissue, taken at surgery. CDR3: CASSLAELAKETQYF. CDR3 sequence (DNA): TGTGCCAGCAGTTTAGCCGAGTTGGCTAAAGAGACCCAGTACTTC.